The entry that follows covers one T cell receptor (beta chain) sequence. Its antigen is not known. PCR primers comprised 60 Vbeta and 13 Jbeta primers. Measured with immunoSEQ multiplex PCR; TCRdb has only the in-frame clones, and not every one. The sample yields roughly 180,000 clones, roughly 84% seen once. At the time of sampling, donors were nominally healthy, though unrecorded immune exposures were likely. The data stem from a study of cytomegalovirus exposure and HLA in healthy donors. CDR1 SGHNT and CDR2 YYREEE come from the germline V gene (reference sequence). V dropped 0 bases and J dropped 6; count of bases not matched to a gene: 9. CDR3 length: 17 residues. Whole-study results and caveats: The study recorded fewer than 200 TCR beta chains that were cytomegalovirus-associated. What was likely a sequencing artifact was a cluster of highly shared sequence variants.

The sample taken for sequencing was PBMCs. This TCR derives from a boy aged 5-17 years in good health and CMV-seronegative. This chain joins TRBV5-4 and TRBJ2-7; 13 bases line up with TRBD2. The CDR3 is CASSLGLAGGFFSEQYF. In DNA, the CDR3 is TGTGCCAGCAGCTTGGGACTAGCGGGAGGATTTTTCTCCGAGCAGTACTTC.